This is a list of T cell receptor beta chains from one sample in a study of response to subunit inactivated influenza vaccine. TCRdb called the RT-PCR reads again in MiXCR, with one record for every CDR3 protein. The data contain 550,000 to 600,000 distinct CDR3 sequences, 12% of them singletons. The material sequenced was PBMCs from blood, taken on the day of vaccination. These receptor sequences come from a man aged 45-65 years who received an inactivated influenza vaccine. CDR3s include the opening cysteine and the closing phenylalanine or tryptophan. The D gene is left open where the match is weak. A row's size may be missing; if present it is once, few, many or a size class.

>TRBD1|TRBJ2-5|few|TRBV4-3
TGCGCCAGCAGCCTTAGGGCGGACAGGGAACAAGAGACCCAGTACTTC
CASSLRADREQETQYF
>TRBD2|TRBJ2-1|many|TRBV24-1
TGTGCCACCAGGGAAAGGTTGGGAGTCGGGAGGACGTTCTTC
CATRERLGVGRTFF
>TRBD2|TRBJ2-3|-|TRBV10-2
TGCGCCAGCGCGGGGGGCTACACAGATACGCAGTATTTT
CASAGGYTDTQYF
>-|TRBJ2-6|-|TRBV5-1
TGCGCCAGCAGCTGGGACCGACGACAGTACACTGGCTCTGGGGCCAACGTCCTGACTTTC
CASSWDRRQYTGSGANVLTF
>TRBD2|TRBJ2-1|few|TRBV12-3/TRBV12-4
TGTGCCAGCAGTTTGCAGGTGGGGACTAGCGGGGGGGCCCCGTTCTTC
CASSLQVGTSGGAPFF
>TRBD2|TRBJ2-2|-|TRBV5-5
TGTGCCAGCAGCTTGGGACTAGCGGGAGGGCCTGTGGAGCTGTTTTTT
CASSLGLAGGPVELFF
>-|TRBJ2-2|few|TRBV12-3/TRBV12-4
TGTGCCAGCAGCCCCCCGGAGGGGGAGCTGTTTTTT
CASSPPEGELFF
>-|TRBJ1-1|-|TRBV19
TGTGCCAGTAGTATGTGGTCGTCAGGGAACACTGAAGCTTTCTTT
CASSMWSSGNTEAFF
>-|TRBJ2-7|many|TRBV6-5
TGTGCCAGCAGTTACCAGTTAGGGGTAGCCTACGAGCAGTACTTC
CASSYQLGVAYEQYF
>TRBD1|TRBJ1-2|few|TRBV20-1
TGCAGTGCTGTGCTCTCAGGGGGCGCAGGTGGCTACACCTTC
CSAVLSGGAGGYTF
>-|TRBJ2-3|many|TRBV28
TGTGCCAGCAATGAAGGCACAGATACGCAGTATTTT
CASNEGTDTQYF
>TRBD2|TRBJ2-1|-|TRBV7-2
TGTGCCAGCAGCTTAGTGGGGGTCCTAGCGGACAATGAGCAGTTCTTC
CASSLVGVLADNEQFF
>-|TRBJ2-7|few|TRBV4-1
TGCGCCAGCAGCCAAGATACCAGGGCCTACGAGCAGTACTTC
CASSQDTRAYEQYF
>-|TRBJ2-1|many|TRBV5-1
TGCGCCAGCAGCTTGGATACCGGGTCCTTCAATGAGCAGTTCTTC
CASSLDTGSFNEQFF
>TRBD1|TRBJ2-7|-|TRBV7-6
TGTGCCAGCAGCTTACGGTTCTGGGACAGTCGGGACGAGCAGTACTTC
CASSLRFWDSRDEQYF
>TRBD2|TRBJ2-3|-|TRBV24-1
TGTGCCACCAGTGAGAGGACTAGCGGGCGTCGAGATACGCAGTATTTT
CATSERTSGRRDTQYF
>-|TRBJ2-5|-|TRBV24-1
TGTGCCACCAGTGAGCGACAGCATTTCCAAGAGACCCAGTACTTC
CATSERQHFQETQYF
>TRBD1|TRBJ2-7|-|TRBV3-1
TGTGCCAGCAGCCAAGTTTCGACAGGGCGGGAGCAGTACTTC
CASSQVSTGREQYF
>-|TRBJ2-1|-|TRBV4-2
TGTGCCAGCAGCCCCGATCCGGGGGAACCAAATGAGCAGTTCTTC
CASSPDPGEPNEQFF
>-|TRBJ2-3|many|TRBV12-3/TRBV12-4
TGTGCCAGCAGTCCCCGGTGGGATACGCAGTATTTT
CASSPRWDTQYF
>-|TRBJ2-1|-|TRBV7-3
TGTGCCAGCAGCCCGGGCAGTCTGAACAATGAGCAGTTCTTC
CASSPGSLNNEQFF
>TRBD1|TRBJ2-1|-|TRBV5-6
TGTGCCAGCAGCTTGAGTGTCAGGGGGCGCCGAGGTGAGCAGTTCTTC
CASSLSVRGRRGEQFF
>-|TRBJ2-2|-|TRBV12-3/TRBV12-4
TGTGCCAGCAATTTAGACCCCACCGGGGAGCTGTTTTTT
CASNLDPTGELFF
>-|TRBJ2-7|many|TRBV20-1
TGCAGTGCTTCGGACAGCCACGAGCAGTACTTC
CSASDSHEQYF
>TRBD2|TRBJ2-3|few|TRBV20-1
TGCAGTGCTTCAGCGGGGGCCCGCACAGATACGCAGTATTTT
CSASAGARTDTQYF
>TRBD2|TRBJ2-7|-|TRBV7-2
TGTGCCAGCAGCTTAAGGTCTAGCGGCAGCTACGAGCAGTACTTC
CASSLRSSGSYEQYF
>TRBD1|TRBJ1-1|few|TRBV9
TGTGCCAGCAGCGAAAGACAGGGTGGGGTGAACACTGAAGCTTTCTTT
CASSERQGGVNTEAFF
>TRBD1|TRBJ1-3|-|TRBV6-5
TGTGCCAGCAGTTTGACAGGGACTGGAAACACCATATCTTTT
CASSLTGTGNTISF
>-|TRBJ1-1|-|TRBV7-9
TGTGCCAGCAGTTCCCGGGCCGGCAACACTGAAGCTTTCTTT
CASSSRAGNTEAFF
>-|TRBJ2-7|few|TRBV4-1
TGCGCCAGCAGCCAAGACTTCAAAAGTACGGGGGCCTACGAGCAGTACTTC
CASSQDFKSTGAYEQYF
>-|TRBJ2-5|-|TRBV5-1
TGCGCCAGCAGCTTGTGGGCGGAACGGGGGACCCAGTACTTC
CASSLWAERGTQYF
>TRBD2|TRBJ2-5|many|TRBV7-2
TGTGCCAGCAGCTTATTGCGGGGGGCACAAGAGACCCAGTACTTC
CASSLLRGAQETQYF
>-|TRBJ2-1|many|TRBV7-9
TGTGCCAGCAGCTTAACTCAGGGTCACAATGAGCAGTTCTTC
CASSLTQGHNEQFF
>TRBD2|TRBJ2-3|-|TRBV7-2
TGTGCCAGCAGCTTAGGGCGGGGGGGCCCGGCAGATACGCAGTATTTT
CASSLGRGGPADTQYF
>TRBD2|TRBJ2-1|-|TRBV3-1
TGTGCCAGCAGCCAAGTGAGAAGGAAGCGGGGGGTGGAATACAATGAGCAGTTCTTC
CASSQVRRKRGVEYNEQFF
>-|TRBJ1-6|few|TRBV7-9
TGTGCCAGCAGCTTAACGGGAATAGTCTCACCCCTCCACTTT
CASSLTGIVSPLHF
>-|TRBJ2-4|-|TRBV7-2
TGTGCCAGCAGCATAAGGGGCGGTATGGCCAAAAACATTCAGTGCTTC
CASSIRGGMAKNIQCF
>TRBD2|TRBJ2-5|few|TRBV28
TGTGCCAGCAGTATCCCCGGACTAGCGGCCTCTTGGGCCCAGTACTTC
CASSIPGLAASWAQYF
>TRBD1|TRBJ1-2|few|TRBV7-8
TGTGCCAGCAGTTCACATACAGGGGGCTATGGCTACACCTTC
CASSSHTGGYGYTF
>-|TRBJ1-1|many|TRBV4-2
TGTGCCAGCAGCCAGGGATTGGACACTGAAGCTTTCTTT
CASSQGLDTEAFF
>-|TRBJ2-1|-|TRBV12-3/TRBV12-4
TGTGCCAGCAGTTTAGTCAGGGATCCGTTCTTC
CASSLVRDPFF
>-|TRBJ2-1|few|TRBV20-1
TGCAGTGCTAGAGATTTACGGTCTGAGCAGTTCTTC
CSARDLRSEQFF
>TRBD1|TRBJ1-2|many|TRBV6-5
TGTGCCAGCAGTTACTCTAGACAGGGCGTCTCTGGCTACACCTTC
CASSYSRQGVSGYTF
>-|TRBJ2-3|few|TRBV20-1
TGCAGTGCTACACGACAGTCTAGCACAGATACGCAGTATTTT
CSATRQSSTDTQYF
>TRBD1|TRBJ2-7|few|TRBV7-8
TGTGCCAGCAGCTTAGGCCCTACGACAGGGAGTTACGAGCAGTACTTC
CASSLGPTTGSYEQYF
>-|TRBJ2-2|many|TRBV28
TGTGCCAGCTTTAGTCCCACCGGGGAGCTGTTTTTT
CASFSPTGELFF
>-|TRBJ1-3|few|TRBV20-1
TGCAGTGCCCAGGAGGGGGTCTCTGGAAACACCATATATTTT
CSAQEGVSGNTIYF